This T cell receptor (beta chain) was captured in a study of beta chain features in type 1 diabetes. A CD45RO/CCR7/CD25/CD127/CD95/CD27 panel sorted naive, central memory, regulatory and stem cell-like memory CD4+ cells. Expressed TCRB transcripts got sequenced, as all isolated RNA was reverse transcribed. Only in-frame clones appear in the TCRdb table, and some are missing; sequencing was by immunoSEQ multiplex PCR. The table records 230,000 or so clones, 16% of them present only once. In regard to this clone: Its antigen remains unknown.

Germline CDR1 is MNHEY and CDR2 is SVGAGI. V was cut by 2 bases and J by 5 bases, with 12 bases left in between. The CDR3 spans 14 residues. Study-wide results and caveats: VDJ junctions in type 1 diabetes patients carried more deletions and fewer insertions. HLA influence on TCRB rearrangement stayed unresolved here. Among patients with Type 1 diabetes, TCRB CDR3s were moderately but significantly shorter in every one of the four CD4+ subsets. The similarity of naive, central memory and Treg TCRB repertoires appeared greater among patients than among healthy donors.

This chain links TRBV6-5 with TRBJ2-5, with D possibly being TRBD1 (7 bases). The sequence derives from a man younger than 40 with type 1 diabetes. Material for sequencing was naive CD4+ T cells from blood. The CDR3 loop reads CASSYRQGGETQYF. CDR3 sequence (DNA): TGTGCCAGCAGTTACAGGCAGGGGGGCGAGACCCAGTACTTC.